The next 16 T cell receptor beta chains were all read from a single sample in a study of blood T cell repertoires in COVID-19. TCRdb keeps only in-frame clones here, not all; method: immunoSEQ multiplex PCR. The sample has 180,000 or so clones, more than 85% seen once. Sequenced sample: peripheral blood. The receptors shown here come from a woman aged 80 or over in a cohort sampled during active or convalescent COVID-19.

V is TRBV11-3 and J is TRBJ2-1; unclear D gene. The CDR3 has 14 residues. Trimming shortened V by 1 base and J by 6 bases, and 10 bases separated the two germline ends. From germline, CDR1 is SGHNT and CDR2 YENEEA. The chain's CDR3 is CASSLVSILNEQFF. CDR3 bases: TGTGCCAGCAGCTTAGTCAGTATCCTCAATGAGCAGTTCTTC. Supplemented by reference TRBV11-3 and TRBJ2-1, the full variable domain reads EAGVVQSPRYKIIEKKQPVAFWCNPISGHNTLYWYLQNLGQGPELLIRYENEEAVDDSQLPKDRFSAERLKGVDSTLKIQPAELGDSAVYLCASSLVSILNEQFFGPGTRLTVL.

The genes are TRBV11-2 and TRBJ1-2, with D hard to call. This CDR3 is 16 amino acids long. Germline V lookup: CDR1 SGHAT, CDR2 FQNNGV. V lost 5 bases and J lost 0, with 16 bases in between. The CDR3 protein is CASSPQVAVTNYGYTF. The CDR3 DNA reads TGTGCCAGCAGCCCTCAAGTGGCGGTTACTAACTATGGCTACACCTTC.

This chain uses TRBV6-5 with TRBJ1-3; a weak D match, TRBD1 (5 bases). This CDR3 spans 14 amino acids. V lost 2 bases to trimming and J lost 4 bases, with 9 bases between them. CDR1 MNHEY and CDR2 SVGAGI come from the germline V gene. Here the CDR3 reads CASSYGQGGNTIYF. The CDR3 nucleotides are TGTGCCAGCAGTTACGGGCAGGGCGGAAACACCATATATTTT.

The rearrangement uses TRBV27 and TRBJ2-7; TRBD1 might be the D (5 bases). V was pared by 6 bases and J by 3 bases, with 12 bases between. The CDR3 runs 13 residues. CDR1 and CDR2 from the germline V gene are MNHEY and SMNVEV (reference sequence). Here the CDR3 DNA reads TGTGCCAGCAGAAAAACAGGTTACTACGAGCAGTACTTC. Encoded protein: CASRKTGYYEQYF.

DNA of the CDR3: TGTGCCACCCTTGGACAGGGGGCTAGGGCCGGGGAGCTGTTTTTT. The encoded protein is CATLGQGARAGELFF. The V and J genes are TRBV6-5 and TRBJ2-2, with 11 bases matching TRBD1. The CDR3 is 15 amino acids. V lost 10 bases to trimming and J lost 6 bases; unmatched junction nucleotides: 10. The germline CDR1 and CDR2 sequences are MNHEY and SVGAGI.

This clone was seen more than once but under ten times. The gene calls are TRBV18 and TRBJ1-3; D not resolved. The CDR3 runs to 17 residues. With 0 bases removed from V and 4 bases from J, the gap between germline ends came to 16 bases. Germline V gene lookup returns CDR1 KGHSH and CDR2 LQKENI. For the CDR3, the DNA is TGTGCCAGCTCACCACCCTATCTCGCGGCAGTAGGAAACACCATATATTTT. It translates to CASSPPYLAAVGNTIYF.

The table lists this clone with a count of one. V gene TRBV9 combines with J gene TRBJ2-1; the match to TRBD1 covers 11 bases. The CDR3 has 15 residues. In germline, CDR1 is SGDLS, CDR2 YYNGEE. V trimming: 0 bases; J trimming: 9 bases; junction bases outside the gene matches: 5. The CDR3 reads CASSVAPGQGGEQFF. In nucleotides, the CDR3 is TGTGCCAGCAGCGTAGCGCCGGGACAGGGGGGTGAGCAGTTCTTC.

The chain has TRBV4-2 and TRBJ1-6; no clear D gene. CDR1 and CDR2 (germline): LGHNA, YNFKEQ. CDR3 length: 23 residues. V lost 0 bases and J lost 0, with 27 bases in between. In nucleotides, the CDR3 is TGTGCCAGCAGCCAAGAACACGCCCCCGGGATTATAAGGTGGAGCTCCTATAATTCACCCCTCCACTTT. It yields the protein CASSQEHAPGIIRWSSYNSPLHF.

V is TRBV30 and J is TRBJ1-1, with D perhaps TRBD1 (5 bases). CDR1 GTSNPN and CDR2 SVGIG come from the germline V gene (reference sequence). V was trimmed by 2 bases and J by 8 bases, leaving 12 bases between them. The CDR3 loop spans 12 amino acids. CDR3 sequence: CAWSSTVGEAFF. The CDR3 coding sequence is TGTGCCTGGAGTTCGACAGTGGGGGAAGCTTTCTTT.

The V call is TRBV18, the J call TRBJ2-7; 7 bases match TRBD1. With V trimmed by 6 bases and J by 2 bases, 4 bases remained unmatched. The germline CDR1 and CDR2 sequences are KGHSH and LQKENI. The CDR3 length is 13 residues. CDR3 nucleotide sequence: TGTGCCAGCTCGTCCGGGACAGCCTACGAGCAGTACGTC. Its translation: CASSSGTAYEQYV.

CDR3 nucleotides: TGCGCCAGCAGTGACCATCTTGGGACAGGGGGCGGGGAGACCCAGTACTTC. It yields the protein CASSDHLGTGGGETQYF. This chain links TRBV10-2 with TRBJ2-5; 12 bases map to TRBD1. J was trimmed by 5 bases and V by 3 bases; bases with no gene match: 10. The CDR3 is made up of 17 amino acids. The V gene's germline CDR1 is WSHSY and CDR2 SAAADI.

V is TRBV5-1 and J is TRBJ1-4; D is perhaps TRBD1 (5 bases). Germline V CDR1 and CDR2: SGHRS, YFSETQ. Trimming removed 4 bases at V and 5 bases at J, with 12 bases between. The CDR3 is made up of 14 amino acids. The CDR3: CASSNGKGNEKLFF. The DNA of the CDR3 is TGCGCCAGCAGCAATGGGAAGGGGAATGAAAAACTGTTTTTT.

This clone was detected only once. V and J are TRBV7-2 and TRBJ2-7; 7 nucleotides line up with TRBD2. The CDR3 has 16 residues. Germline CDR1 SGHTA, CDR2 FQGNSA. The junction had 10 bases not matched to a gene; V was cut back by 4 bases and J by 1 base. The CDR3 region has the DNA TGTGCCAGCAGCTCAAACCCGGGGCGGGGGTCCTACGAGCAGTACTTC. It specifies CASSSNPGRGSYEQYF.

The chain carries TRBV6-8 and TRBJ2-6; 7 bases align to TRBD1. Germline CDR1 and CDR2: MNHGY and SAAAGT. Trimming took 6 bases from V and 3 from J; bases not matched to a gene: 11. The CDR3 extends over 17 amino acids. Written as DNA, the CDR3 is TGTGCCAGCAGCCCTAGACAGGGTAAGGATGGGGCCAACGTCCTGACTTTC. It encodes CASSPRQGKDGANVLTF.

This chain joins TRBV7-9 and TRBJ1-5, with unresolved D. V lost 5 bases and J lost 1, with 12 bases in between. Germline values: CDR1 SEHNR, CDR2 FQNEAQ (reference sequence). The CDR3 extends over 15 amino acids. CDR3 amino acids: CASSRGDVSNQPQHF. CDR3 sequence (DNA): TGTGCCAGCAGCCGCGGGGATGTAAGCAATCAGCCCCAGCATTTT.

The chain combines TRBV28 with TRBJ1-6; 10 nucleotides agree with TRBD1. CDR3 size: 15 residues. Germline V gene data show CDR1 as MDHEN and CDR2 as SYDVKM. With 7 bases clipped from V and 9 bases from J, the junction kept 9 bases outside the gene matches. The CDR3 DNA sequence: TGTGCCAGCACCCGACTTGGGACAGGGGTTTCACCCCTCCACTTT. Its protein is CASTRLGTGVSPLHF.